This TCR beta chain is from a study of blood T cell repertoires in COVID-19. Measured with immunoSEQ multiplex PCR; TCRdb has only the in-frame clones, and not every one. The repertoire holds 73,000 or so clones, with around 90% as singletons. Per germline, CDR1 SGDLS and CDR2 YYNGEE. The CDR3 has 18 amino acids. V was clipped by 5 bases and J by 3 bases; unmatched bases: 10. The specimen was peripheral blood. The chain is built from TRBV9 and TRBJ2-2, with TRBD2 matching over 13 bases. The source is a human donor with active COVID-19. The donor label of this sample is uncertain. CDR3 nucleotide sequence: TGTGCCAGCAGTCACGGACTAGCGGGAGCGGTAGACACCGGGGAGCTGTTTTTT. It yields the protein CASSHGLAGAVDTGELFF.